The T cell receptor (beta chain) under discussion was sequenced for a study of T-cell reconstitution after alpha-beta-depleted transplantation in children. Study-wide results and limits: Reportedly, alpha-beta T cells present about two months post-transplant originated from several hundred expanded clones of graft origin. T-cell numbers and diversity, one year after transplant, stemmed largely from T cells that were newly produced.

TCRbeta library construction was performed incorporating unique molecular identifiers. MiXCR, run by TCRdb on the PCR reads, gives a single entry per CDR3 protein. This repertoire shows approximately 430,000 distinct CDR3 sequences, 15% to 20% found once; its top ten account for 25% to 30%. The germline gives CDR1 DFQATT, CDR2 SNEGSKA (reference sequence). V shed 0 bases and J shed 4 bases, with 21 bases lying between them. CDR3 length: 18 residues. This clonotype was seen more than once but under ten times. Its antigen is unidentified. The receptor was isolated from a boy younger than two who had a stem cell transplant for Wiskott-Aldrich syndrome, so the T cells may come from the graft donor. This material consisted of PBMCs, mostly from graft donor cells, taken 360 days after TCRalphabeta/CD19-depleted stem cell transplant. The genes are TRBV20-1 and TRBJ1-4; D not resolved. CDR3: CSARDAIGSPGGNEKLFF. The CDR3 DNA reads TGCAGTGCTAGAGATGCGATAGGCAGTCCGGGCGGTAATGAAAAACTGTTTTTT.